This T cell receptor beta chain was sequenced during a study of blood T cell repertoires in COVID-19. Study overall: Specimens from acute and convalescent COVID-19 originated in the United States, Italy and Spain. PBMCs, B-cell-depleted T cells, or T cells were the source of the cDNA or gDNA that made up the material.

Germline V lookup: CDR1 LNHDA, CDR2 SQIVND (reference sequence). This CDR3 has 11 amino acids. Trimming cost V 3 bases and J 5 bases, with 4 bases left between them. Authors' data handling: Amplification from reference gene primers served as the basis for estimated nucleated cell counts. Here immunoSEQ multiplex PCR was the method, and the copy in TCRdb shows in-frame clones only, minus some. V, J and clone size reflect that table, while D and trimming were determined from the DNA. The sample includes some 150,000 clones, approximately 81% seen only once; the top ten take approximately 38%. Sequenced: peripheral blood. The TCR originated in a human donor in a cohort sampled during active COVID-19. This chain uses TRBV19 with TRBJ2-5; D not certain. CDR3 coding DNA: TGTGCCAGTAGTATGAGTGAGACCCAGTACTTC. It translates to CASSMSETQYF.